This T cell receptor (beta chain) is from a study of T cell changes during pregnancy in multiple sclerosis. Sequencing used immunoSEQ multiplex PCR; TCRdb keeps in-frame clones, though not all of them. The repertoire has more than 65,000 clones, about 96% of them found once; the top ten carry about 1%. In germline, CDR1 is SGHNT, CDR2 YYREEE (reference sequence). The CDR3 length is 17 residues. The trim removed 0 bases at V and 7 bases at J, leaving 11 bases unmatched. The sequence was collected from a female donor with multiple sclerosis, enrolled in a pregnancy study. The sample was peripheral blood, taken in the second trimester of pregnancy. This chain links TRBV5-4 with TRBJ1-4; 8 bases fit TRBD1. The CDR3 spells CASSLGVLQGVGEKLFF. CDR3 DNA sequence: TGTGCCAGCAGCTTGGGGGTTCTACAGGGGGTTGGTGAAAAACTGTTTTTT.